This passage covers 13 T cell receptor beta chains from one sample sequenced in a study of T cell clonality in common variable immunodeficiency. Produced via immunoSEQ multiplex PCR; TCRdb's table is partial and in-frame only. The sample is made up of about 52,000 clones, none counted only once. Sequencing was done on a sample of peripheral blood mononuclear cells. The receptor set was obtained from a person aged 18 to 69 in good health.

The table lists this clone with many counts. The read ends 3 residues before the CDR3 terminus; that terminus is restored from the germline J gene. The chain joins TRBV19 to TRBJ2-5; 14 bases are a match to TRBD2. Germline V gene lookup returns CDR1 LNHDA and CDR2 SQIVND (reference sequence). V dropped 1 base and J dropped 5; count of bases not matched to a gene: 3. The CDR3 has 16 residues. CDR3 DNA, as far as it was read: TGTGCCAGTAGTATAGCGACTAGCGGGGGGGCGGAGACC. This codes for CASSIATSGGAET. The entire CDR3 protein reads CASSIATSGGAETQYF.

The sample holds many counts of this clone. Sequencing ends 3 residues short of the CDR3 end; the germline J gene provides the rest. The chain combines TRBV12-3 or TRBV12-4 with TRBJ2-7; the D is unclear. This CDR3 has 14 residues. Trimming shortened V by 4 bases and J by 0 bases, and 10 bases separated the two germline ends. The CDR3 loop is CASSSLRSSYEQYF. The part of the CDR3 DNA that was read is TGTGCCAGCAGTTCCCTCAGGAGCTCCTACGAG.

This clone was observed at least ten times. From the germline J gene comes the end of the CDR3, since the read stops 3 residues before it. The chain combines TRBV7-2 with TRBJ2-7, with 10 bases aligning to TRBD2. This CDR3 contains 14 residues. CDR1 is SGHTA, CDR2 FQGNSA, per germline. J was trimmed by 1 base and V by 5 bases; bases with no gene match: 2. The sequenced CDR3 bases are TGTGCCAGCAGCCCGGGACTAGCGTCCTACGAG. Protein sequence: CASSPGLASYE. In full, the CDR3 is CASSPGLASYEQYF.

This clone was picked up many times. The read finishes 3 residues shy of the CDR3 end, and the germline J gene is used to complete it. V is TRBV19 and J is TRBJ2-1, with TRBD2 matching over 16 bases. Germline assignment: CDR1 LNHDA and CDR2 SQIVND (reference sequence). J was trimmed by 3 bases and V by 6 bases; bases with no gene match: 8. The CDR3 is 18 amino acids. The sequenced CDR3 bases are TGTGCCAGTAGACCGGGACTAGCGGGAGGGCCGCGCTACAATGAG. This codes for CASRPGLAGGPRYNE. The complete CDR3 sequence is CASRPGLAGGPRYNEQFF.

This clone was seen many times. From the germline J gene comes the end of the CDR3, since the read stops 3 residues before it. This chain joins TRBV5-4 and TRBJ2-5; tentative D call: TRBD1 (5 bases). V was pared by 0 bases and J by 0 bases, with 6 bases between. Germline values: CDR1 SGHNT, CDR2 YYREEE (reference sequence). CDR3 length: 14 amino acids. The DNA read from the CDR3 is TGTGCCAGCAGCTTGGGACAGAACCAAGAGACC. Its protein product is CASSLGQNQET. The complete CDR3 reads CASSLGQNQETQYF.

This clone was detected many times. The sequence runs out 3 residues before the end of the CDR3; the remainder is reconstructed from the germline J gene. The chain uses TRBV7-6 and TRBJ1-1; 9 bases align to TRBD1. Trimming at V came to 1 base and at J to 5 bases, leaving 5 bases not matched to a gene. The CDR3 has 15 residues. CDR1 is SGHVS and CDR2 is FNYEAQ in the germline V gene. The CDR3 sequence: CASSLGTGVRTEAFF. Incomplete CDR3 DNA: TGTGCCAGCAGCTTAGGGACAGGGGTTCGGACTGAA.

Many counts were recorded for this clone. The sequenced part of the CDR3 DNA is TGTGCCAGCAGTGATGTAGCGGGAGGGTACGAG. Amino acid sequence: CASSDVAGGYE. The CDR3 in full is CASSDVAGGYEQYF. J is TRBJ2-7 and V is TRBV6-1; TRBD2 aligns across 11 bases. Read data end 3 residues before the CDR3 end; the end is taken from the germline J gene. V trimming: 3 bases; J trimming: 4 bases; junction bases outside the gene matches: 2. Germline V gene data show CDR1 as MNHNS and CDR2 as SASEGT. This CDR3 contains 14 residues.

This clone was counted at least ten times. The read stops 3 residues short of the end of the CDR3; the missing end is completed from the germline J gene. The V call is TRBV19, the J call TRBJ2-3, with no clear D. CDR3 length: 15 residues. V dropped 2 bases and J dropped 0 bases, with 9 bases sitting between them. Germline V gives CDR1 LNHDA, CDR2 SQIVND (reference sequence). Partial CDR3 DNA: TGTGCCAGTAGTATAACCTATACTAGCACAGATACG. This translates into CASSITYTSTDT. The full-length CDR3 reads as CASSITYTSTDTQYF.

This clone was detected ten times or more. The sequence runs out 3 residues before the end of the CDR3; the remainder is reconstructed from the germline J gene. This chain links TRBV10-3 with TRBJ2-3; a possible D gene is TRBD1 (6 bases). The ends were cut back, 7 bases at V and 2 bases at J, with 28 bases in the middle. This CDR3 has 19 amino acids. Germline CDR1 ENHRY, CDR2 SYGVKD. CDR3 bases read: TGTGCCATCAATTCTAGTCCCGAGAGGGCAGGGGAGATCACAGATACG. The encoded protein is CAINSSPERAGEITDT. The entire CDR3 sequence reads CAINSSPERAGEITDTQYF.

This clone has at least ten counts. The observed sequence ends 3 residues before the CDR3 terminus, with the missing tail filled in from the germline J gene. V and J are TRBV18 and TRBJ2-5; 8 nucleotides line up with TRBD1. The V and J ends lost 3 bases and 1 base, in that order; junction bases with no gene match: 10. The germline CDR1 and CDR2 sequences are KGHSH and LQKENI. The length of the CDR3 is 17 residues. The part of the CDR3 DNA that was read is TGTGCCAGCTCACCCGGGACAGGAGCCTACCTCCAAGAGACC. As protein: CASSPGTGAYLQET. The whole CDR3 is CASSPGTGAYLQETQYF.

Ten or more counts support this clone. The read falls 3 residues short of the CDR3 end, and the missing part is taken from the germline J gene. The chain carries TRBV5-4 and TRBJ1-2, with D tentatively TRBD1 (5 bases). The V gene's germline CDR1 is SGHNT and CDR2 YYREEE (reference sequence). This CDR3 has 14 residues. Trimming stripped 3 bases from V and 3 bases from J, with 12 bases between. The sequenced part of the CDR3 DNA is TGTGCCAGCAGCTACCCGGGGGTGTACTATGGC. As protein: CASSYPGVYYG. In full, the CDR3 is CASSYPGVYYGYTF.

Note on this clone: The read comes to an end 3 residues before the CDR3 does, leaving the germline J gene to fill in the end. This chain links TRBV19 with TRBJ2-4; 7 bases map to TRBD1. This CDR3 has 15 amino acids. Germline V gives CDR1 LNHDA, CDR2 SQIVND (reference sequence). The CDR3: CASSQLEGGNQPQYF. CDR3 DNA, as far as it was read: TGTGCCAGTAGTCAACTCGAAGGGGGCAATCAGCCT.

This clone was seen repeatedly, ten times or more. Sequencing ends 3 residues short of the CDR3 end; the germline J gene provides the rest. The chain recombines TRBV3-1 (or the pseudogene TRBV3-2) with TRBJ2-7; no clear D. Trimming left V 0 bases short and J 5 bases short, with 8 bases between. The CDR3 length is 13 residues. The germline CDR1 and CDR2 sequences are LGHDT and YNNKEL (reference sequence). CDR3 amino acids: CASSQEIIHEQYF. The CDR3 DNA, read in part, is TGTGCCAGCAGCCAAGAAATTATCCACGAG.